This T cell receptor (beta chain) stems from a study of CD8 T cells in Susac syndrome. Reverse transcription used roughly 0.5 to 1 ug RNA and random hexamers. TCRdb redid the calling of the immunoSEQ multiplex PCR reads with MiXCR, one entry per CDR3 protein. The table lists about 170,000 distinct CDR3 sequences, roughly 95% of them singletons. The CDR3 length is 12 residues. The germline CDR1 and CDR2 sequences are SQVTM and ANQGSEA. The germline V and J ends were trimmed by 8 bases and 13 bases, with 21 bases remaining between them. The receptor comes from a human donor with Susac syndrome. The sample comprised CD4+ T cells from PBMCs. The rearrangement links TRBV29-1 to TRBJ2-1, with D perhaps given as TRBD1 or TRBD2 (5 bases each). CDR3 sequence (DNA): TGCAGCTCAACCCCTACACTGGGGGATCAGTTCTTC. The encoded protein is CSSTPTLGDQFF.